The 13 T cell receptor beta chains below were found in one sample sequenced in a study of naive and memory T cell subsets. An oligonucleotide containing a UMI was ligated to the 3' end of TCR cDNA. Ligated cDNA underwent four rounds of PCR with nested alpha and beta constant region primers and SP2. TCRdb analysed the 5' RACE reads with MiXCR anew, one entry per CDR3 protein. The sample gives about 62,000 distinct CDR3 sequences, more than 6% of which show up once; about 19% is in the top ten. All receptors derive from a female donor in good health.

V and J are TRBV29-1 and TRBJ2-7; D possibly corresponds to TRBD1 (5 bases). The CDR3 has 13 residues. V was cut by 6 bases and J by 2 bases, with 14 bases left in between. Germline CDR1 is SQVTM and CDR2 is ANQGSEA. The CDR3 here is CSVSPTETYEQYF. In nucleotides, the CDR3 is TGCAGCGTCTCTCCGACAGAAACCTACGAGCAGTACTTC.

This clonotype has only a few counts. The CDR3 sequence is CASSIVPQYEQFF. DNA of the CDR3: TGTGCCAGTAGTATTGTCCCCCAGTACGAGCAGTTCTTC. The V and J genes are TRBV19 and TRBJ2-1, with D unclear. This CDR3 region has 13 residues. With 3 bases removed from V and 10 bases from J, the gap between germline ends came to 13 bases. CDR1 and CDR2 from the germline V gene are LNHDA and SQIVND (reference sequence). Full variable domain (remainder filled in from reference TRBV19 and TRBJ2-1): DGGITQSPKYLFRKEGQNVTLSCEQNLNHDAMYWYRQDPGQGLRLIYYSQIVNDFQKGDIAEGYSVSREKKESFPLTVTSAQKNPTAFYLCASSIVPQYEQFFGPGTRLTVL.

The chain joins TRBV30 to TRBJ2-7; weak D call: TRBD2 (6 bases). The CDR3 sequence is 14 residues long. V shed 0 bases and J shed 6 bases, with 15 bases lying between them. The germline V gene encodes CDR1 GTSNPN and CDR2 SVGIG (reference sequence). Written as DNA, the CDR3 is TGTGCCTGGAGTGTCCTCCCGGGAGCGCCCGAGCAGTACTTC. This translates into CAWSVLPGAPEQYF.

The rearrangement uses TRBV18 and TRBJ1-3; tentative D call: TRBD1 (6 bases). The CDR3 has 15 amino acids. Germline loops: CDR1 KGHSH, CDR2 LQKENI. Trimming pared 3 bases from V and 0 bases from J, leaving 9 bases between. This CDR3 is CASSPGQYSGNTIYF. In DNA form, the CDR3 reads TGTGCCAGCTCACCCGGACAGTACTCTGGAAACACCATATATTTT.

This clonotype showed up just a few times. The V and J genes are TRBV5-4 and TRBJ2-5; 10 nucleotides line up with TRBD2. V shed 3 bases and J 4 bases; nucleotides not matched to a gene: 6. This CDR3 comprises 15 residues. Germline assignment: CDR1 SGHNT and CDR2 YYREEE (reference sequence). CDR3 nucleotide sequence: TGTGCCAGCAGCTCTGAGCGGGGGGGCACAGAGACCCAGTACTTC. It encodes CASSSERGGTETQYF.

The rearrangement links TRBV14 to TRBJ2-2; 11 positions agree with TRBD2. The length of the CDR3 is 17 residues. J was trimmed by 3 bases and V by 2 bases; bases with no gene match: 5. Per the germline V gene, CDR1 is SGHDN and CDR2 is FVKESK. The DNA of the CDR3 is TGTGCCAGCAGCCAACGACTAGCGGGAATCTACACCGGGGAGCTGTTTTTT. Translation: CASSQRLAGIYTGELFF.

This clonotype has a handful of counts. This chain joins TRBV6-5 and TRBJ2-2; D gene unclear. Germline lookup yields CDR1 MNHEY and CDR2 SVGAGI. This CDR3 is built from 14 residues. Between the trimmed V and J ends, which lost 2 bases and 4 bases, there was a span of 8 bases. The DNA for the CDR3 is TGTGCCAGCAGTTACAACCAAGCCACCGGGGAGCTGTTTTTT. Translating it yields CASSYNQATGELFF.

The rearrangement links TRBV18 to TRBJ1-5; no clear D. V was pared by 2 bases and J by 6 bases, with 17 bases between. The CDR3 is 16 amino acids. From germline, CDR1 is KGHSH and CDR2 LQKENI. The DNA for the CDR3 is TGTGCCAGCTCACCATCGGGCAGCCCAGATAGTCAGCCCCAGCATTTT. It codes for CASSPSGSPDSQPQHF.

The chain couples TRBV12-3 or TRBV12-4 to TRBJ2-2, with no clear D. V dropped 0 bases and J dropped 12 bases, with 8 bases sitting between them. The CDR3 is 12 residues long. CDR3 residues: CASSLAGRQLFF. The DNA for the CDR3 is TGTGCCAGCAGTTTAGCTGGTCGGCAGCTGTTTTTT.

This clonotype was detected many times. The V call is TRBV9, the J call TRBJ1-2; 7 positions match TRBD1. From germline, CDR1 is SGDLS and CDR2 YYNGEE. This CDR3 has 15 amino acids. Trimming cost V 3 bases and J 4 bases; bases outside gene matches: 9. CDR3 sequence reads: CASSETGSPFYGYTF. The CDR3 nucleotides read TGTGCCAGCAGCGAGACAGGGTCCCCCTTCTATGGCTACACCTTC.

The chain employs TRBV7-9 and TRBJ2-7; no clear D. The germline gives CDR1 SEHNR, CDR2 FQNEAQ (reference sequence). The CDR3 consists of 14 residues. The V end lost 4 bases, the J end lost 7 bases, and 17 bases lay between the germline ends. The DNA of the CDR3 is TGTGCCAGCAGCTCCTCGGGTTTTGAACGGGAGCAGTACTTC. Its translation: CASSSSGFEREQYF.

This clonotype was counted ten times or more. The CDR3 reads CASSQGVREAKLFF. CDR3 bases: TGTGCCAGCAGCCAGGGGGTCCGAGAGGCAAAACTGTTTTTT. The J gene is TRBJ1-4, the V gene TRBV12-3 or TRBV12-4; 7 bases are shared with TRBD1. Trimming took 6 bases from V and 10 from J; bases not matched to a gene: 11. The CDR3 is made up of 14 amino acids.

This chain uses TRBV20-1 with TRBJ1-1, with a tentative D call TRBD1 (5 bases). The CDR3 length is 14 residues. The V gene lost 1 base and the J gene lost 1 base, with 10 bases spanning the gap. Germline V gene data show CDR1 as DFQATT and CDR2 as SNEGSKA (reference sequence). The CDR3 spells CSARAGTGNTEAFF. DNA for the CDR3: TGCAGTGCTAGAGCCGGGACGGGGAACACTGAAGCTTTCTTT.